The T cell receptor beta chain described here comes from a study of sequential checkpoint blockade in melanoma. Turning to the study itself: Patients were randomized 1:1 to nivolumab-then-ipilimumab or ipilimumab-then-nivolumab first-line. After both sequences, patients received maintenance nivolumab.

Measured with immunoSEQ multiplex PCR; TCRdb has only the in-frame clones, and not every one. The table records thousands of clones, about 30% of them present only once. V lost 4 bases, J lost 5 bases, and 9 bases lay in between. The CDR3 has 12 residues. Germline V gene lookup returns CDR1 MNHGY and CDR2 SAAAGT. The treatment denotes: randomized to nivolumab then ipilimumab (arm A) or the reverse (arm B). No patient had prior DNA-damaging chemotherapy. As concerns this clone: Its antigen is undetermined.

Study results and limitations: About 30 times likelier clinical benefit followed increased tumor T-cell fraction and clonality.

The sample here was tumor tissue (inferred from file names), taken from a patient given nivolumab and ipilimumab in sequence. The TCR was taken from a human donor with melanoma. The chain combines TRBV6-8 with TRBJ2-7; D unclear. Here the CDR3 reads CASSLGVDEQYF. The CDR3 DNA follows: TGTGCCAGCAGTTTGGGCGTCGACGAGCAGTACTTC.